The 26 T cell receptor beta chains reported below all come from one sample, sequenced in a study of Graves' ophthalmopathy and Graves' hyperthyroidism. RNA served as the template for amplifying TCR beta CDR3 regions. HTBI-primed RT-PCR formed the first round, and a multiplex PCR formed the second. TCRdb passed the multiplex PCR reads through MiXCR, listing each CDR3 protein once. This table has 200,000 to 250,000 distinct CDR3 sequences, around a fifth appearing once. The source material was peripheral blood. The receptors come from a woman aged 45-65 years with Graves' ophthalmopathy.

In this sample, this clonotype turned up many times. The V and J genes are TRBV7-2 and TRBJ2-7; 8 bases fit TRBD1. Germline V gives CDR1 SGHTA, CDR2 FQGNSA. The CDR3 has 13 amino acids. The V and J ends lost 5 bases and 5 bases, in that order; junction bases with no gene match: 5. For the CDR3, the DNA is TGTGCCAGCAGCCTTCAGGGGGCAGACGAGCAGTACTTC. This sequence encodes CASSLQGADEQYF. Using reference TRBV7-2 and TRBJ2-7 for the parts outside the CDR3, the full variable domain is GAGVSQSPSNKVTEKGKDVELRCDPISGHTALYWYRQSLGQGLEFLIYFQGNSAPDKSGLPSDRFSAERTGGSVSTLTIQRTQQEDSAVYLCASSLQGADEQYFGPGTRLTVT.

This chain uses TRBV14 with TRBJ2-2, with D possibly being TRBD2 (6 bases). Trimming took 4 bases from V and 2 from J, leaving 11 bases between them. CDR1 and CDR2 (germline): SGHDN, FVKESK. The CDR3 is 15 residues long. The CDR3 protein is CASSLIGGNTGELFF. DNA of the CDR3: TGTGCCAGCAGCCTAATCGGGGGAAACACCGGGGAGCTGTTTTTT. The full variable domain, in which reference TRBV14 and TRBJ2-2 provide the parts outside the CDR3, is EAGVTQFPSHSVIEKGQTVTLRCDPISGHDNLYWYRRVMGKEIKFLLHFVKESKQDESGMPNNRFLAERTGGTYSTLKVQPAELEDSGVYFCASSLIGGNTGELFFGEGSRLTVL.

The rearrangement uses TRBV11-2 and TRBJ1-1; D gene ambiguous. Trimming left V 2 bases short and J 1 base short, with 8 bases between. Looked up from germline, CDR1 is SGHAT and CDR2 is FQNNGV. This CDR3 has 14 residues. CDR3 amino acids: CASSLRPKNTEAFF. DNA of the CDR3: TGTGCCAGCAGCTTAAGACCCAAGAACACTGAAGCTTTCTTT.

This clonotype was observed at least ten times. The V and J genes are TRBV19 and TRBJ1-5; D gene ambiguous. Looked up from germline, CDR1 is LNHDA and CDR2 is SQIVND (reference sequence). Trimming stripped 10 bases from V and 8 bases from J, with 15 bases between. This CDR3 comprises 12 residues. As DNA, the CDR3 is TGTGCCACCTCAAGGGCGCTGGAGCCCCAGCATTTT. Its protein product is CATSRALEPQHF.

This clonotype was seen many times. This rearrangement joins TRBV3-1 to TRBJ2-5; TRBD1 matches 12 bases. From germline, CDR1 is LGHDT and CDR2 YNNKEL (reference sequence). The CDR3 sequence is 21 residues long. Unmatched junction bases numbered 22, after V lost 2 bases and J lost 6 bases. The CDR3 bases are TGTGCCAGCAGCCAACCTCCGGGACAGGGGGCGCCTAGCGGGAGTTTGAAGACCCAGTACTTC. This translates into CASSQPPGQGAPSGSLKTQYF.

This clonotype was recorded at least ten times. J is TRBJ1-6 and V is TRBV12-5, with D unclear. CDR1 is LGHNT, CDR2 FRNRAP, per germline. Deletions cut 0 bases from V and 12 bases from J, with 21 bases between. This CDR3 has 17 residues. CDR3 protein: CASGLVLTVCLGLPLHF. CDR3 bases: TGTGCTAGTGGTTTGGTATTGACCGTATGTCTGGGGTTACCCCTCCACTTT. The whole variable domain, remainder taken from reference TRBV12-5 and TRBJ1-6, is DARVTQTPRHKVTEMGQEVTMRCQPILGHNTVFWYRQTMMQGLELLAYFRNRAPLDDSGMPKDRFSAEMPDATLATLKIQPSEPRDSAVYFCASGLVLTVCLGLPLHFGNGTRLTVT.

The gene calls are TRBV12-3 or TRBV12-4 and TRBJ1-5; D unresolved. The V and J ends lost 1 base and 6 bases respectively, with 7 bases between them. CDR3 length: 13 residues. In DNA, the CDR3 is TGTGCCAGCAGTTTAGGCCGCAGTCAGCCCCAGCATTTT. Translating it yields CASSLGRSQPQHF.

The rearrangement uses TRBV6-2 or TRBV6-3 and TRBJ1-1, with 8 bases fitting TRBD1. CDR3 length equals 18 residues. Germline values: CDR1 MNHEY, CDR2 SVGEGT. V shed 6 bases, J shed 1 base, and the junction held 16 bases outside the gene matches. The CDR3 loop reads CASRLREPWTGRNTEAFF. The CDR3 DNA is TGTGCCAGCAGGCTGAGAGAACCCTGGACAGGGAGGAACACTGAAGCTTTCTTT.

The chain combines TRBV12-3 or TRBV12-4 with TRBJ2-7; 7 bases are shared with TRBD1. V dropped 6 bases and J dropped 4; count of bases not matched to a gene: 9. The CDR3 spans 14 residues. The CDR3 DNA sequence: TGTGCCAGCAGCACGACAGGGACGGGATACGAGCAGTACTTC. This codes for CASSTTGTGYEQYF.

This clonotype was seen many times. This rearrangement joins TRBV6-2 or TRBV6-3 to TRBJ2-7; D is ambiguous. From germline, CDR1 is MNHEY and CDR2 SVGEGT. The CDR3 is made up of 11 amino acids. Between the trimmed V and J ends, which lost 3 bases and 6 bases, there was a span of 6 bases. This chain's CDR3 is CASSYGVEQYF. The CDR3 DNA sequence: TGTGCCAGCAGTTATGGGGTCGAGCAGTACTTC.

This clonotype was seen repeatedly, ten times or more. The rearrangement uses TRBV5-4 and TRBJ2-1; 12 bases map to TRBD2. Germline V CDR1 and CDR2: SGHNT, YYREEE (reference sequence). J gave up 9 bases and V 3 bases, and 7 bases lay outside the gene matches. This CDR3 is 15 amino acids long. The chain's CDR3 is CASSSLAGGPSEQFF. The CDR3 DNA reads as TGTGCCAGCAGCTCCCTAGCGGGAGGGCCTAGTGAGCAGTTCTTC.

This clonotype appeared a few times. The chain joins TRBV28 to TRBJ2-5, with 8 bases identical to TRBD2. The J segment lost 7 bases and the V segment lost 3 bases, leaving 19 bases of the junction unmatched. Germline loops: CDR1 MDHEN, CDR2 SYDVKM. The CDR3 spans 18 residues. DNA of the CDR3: TGTGCCAGCAGTTTCGGAGACCTACCTTTGCGGGAGGACGGGACCCAGTACTTC. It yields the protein CASSFGDLPLREDGTQYF.

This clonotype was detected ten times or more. The CDR3 nucleotides are TGTGCCAGCAGTAAGACGGACAGGGGCTCCTACGAGCAGTACTTC. As protein: CASSKTDRGSYEQYF. The chain couples TRBV6-1 to TRBJ2-7; 9 nucleotides line up with TRBD1. Looked up from germline, CDR1 is MNHNS and CDR2 is SASEGT. V was pared by 5 bases and J by 0 bases, with 5 bases of the junction left unmatched. This CDR3 comprises 15 residues.

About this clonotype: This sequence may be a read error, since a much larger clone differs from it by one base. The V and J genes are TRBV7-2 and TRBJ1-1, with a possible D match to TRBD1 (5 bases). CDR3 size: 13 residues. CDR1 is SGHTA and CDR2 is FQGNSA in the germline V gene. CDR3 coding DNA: TGTGCCAGCAGCCCCGGGACGACACATACGGCTCTCTTT. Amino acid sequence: CASSPGTTHTALF.

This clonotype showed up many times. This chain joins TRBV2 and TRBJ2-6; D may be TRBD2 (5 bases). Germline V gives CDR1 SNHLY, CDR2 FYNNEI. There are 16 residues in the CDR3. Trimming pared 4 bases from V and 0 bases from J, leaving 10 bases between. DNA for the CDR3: TGTGCCAGCAGTGGTCGAGGGTTCTCTGGGGCCAACGTCCTGACTTTC. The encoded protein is CASSGRGFSGANVLTF.

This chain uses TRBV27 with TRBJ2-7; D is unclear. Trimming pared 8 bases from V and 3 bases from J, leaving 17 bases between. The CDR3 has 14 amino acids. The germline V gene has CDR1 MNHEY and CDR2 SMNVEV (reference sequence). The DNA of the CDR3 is TGTGCCAGCTCACCATACCTAGATTTCTACGAGCAGTACTTC. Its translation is CASSPYLDFYEQYF.

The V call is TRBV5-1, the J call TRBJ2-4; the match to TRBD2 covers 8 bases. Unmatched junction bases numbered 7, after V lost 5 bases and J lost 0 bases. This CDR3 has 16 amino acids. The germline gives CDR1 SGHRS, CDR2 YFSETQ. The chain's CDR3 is CASSGGRLLAKNIQYF. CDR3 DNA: TGCGCCAGCAGTGGCGGGAGGCTCCTAGCCAAAAACATTCAGTACTTC. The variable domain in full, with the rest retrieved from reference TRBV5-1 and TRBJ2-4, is KAGVTQTPRYLIKTRGQQVTLSCSPISGHRSVSWYQQTPGQGLQFLFEYFSETQRNKGNFPGRFSGRQFSNSRSEMNVSTLELGDSALYLCASSGGRLLAKNIQYFGAGTRLSVL.

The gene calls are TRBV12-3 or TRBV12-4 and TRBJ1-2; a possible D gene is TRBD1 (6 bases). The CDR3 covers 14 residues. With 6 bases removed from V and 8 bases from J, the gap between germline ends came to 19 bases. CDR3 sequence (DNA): TGTGCCAGCAGCCAACTCACACAGGGAGAAGGCTACACCTTC. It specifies CASSQLTQGEGYTF.

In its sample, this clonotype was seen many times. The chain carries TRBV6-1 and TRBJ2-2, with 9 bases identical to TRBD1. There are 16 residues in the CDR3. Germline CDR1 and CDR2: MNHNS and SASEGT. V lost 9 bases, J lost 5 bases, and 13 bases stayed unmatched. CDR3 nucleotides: TGTGCCAGTCGCTTAACCGGGACAGGGAAGACCGGGGAGCTGTTTTTT. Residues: CASRLTGTGKTGELFF.

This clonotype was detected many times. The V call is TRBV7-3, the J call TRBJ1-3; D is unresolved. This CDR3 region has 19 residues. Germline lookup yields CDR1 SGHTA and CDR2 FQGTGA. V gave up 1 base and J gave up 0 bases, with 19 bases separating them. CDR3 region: CASSLRRDGRTLSGNTIYF. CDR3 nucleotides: TGTGCCAGCAGCTTAAGGAGAGACGGCAGGACGCTCTCTGGAAACACCATATATTTT.

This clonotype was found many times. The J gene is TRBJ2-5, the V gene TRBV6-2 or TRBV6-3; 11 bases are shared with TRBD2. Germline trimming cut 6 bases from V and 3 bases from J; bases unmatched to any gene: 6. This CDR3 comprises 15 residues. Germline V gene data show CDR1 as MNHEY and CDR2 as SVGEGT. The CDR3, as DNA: TGTGCCAGCAGCCATCCGGGACTAGCGGAAGAGACCCAGTACTTC. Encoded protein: CASSHPGLAEETQYF.

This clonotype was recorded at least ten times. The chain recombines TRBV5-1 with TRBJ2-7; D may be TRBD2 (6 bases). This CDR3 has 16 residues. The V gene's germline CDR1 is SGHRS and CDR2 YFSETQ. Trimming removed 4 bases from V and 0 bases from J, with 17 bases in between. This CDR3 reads CASSVHGGLGSYEQYF. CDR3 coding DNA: TGCGCCAGCAGCGTCCACGGGGGACTTGGCTCCTACGAGCAGTACTTC.

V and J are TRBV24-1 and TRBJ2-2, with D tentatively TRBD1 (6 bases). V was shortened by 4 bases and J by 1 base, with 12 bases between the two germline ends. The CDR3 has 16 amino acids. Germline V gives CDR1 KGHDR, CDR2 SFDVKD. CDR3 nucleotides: TGTGCCACCAGTGAACCAGGACAGAGGAACACCGGGGAGCTGTTTTTT. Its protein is CATSEPGQRNTGELFF.

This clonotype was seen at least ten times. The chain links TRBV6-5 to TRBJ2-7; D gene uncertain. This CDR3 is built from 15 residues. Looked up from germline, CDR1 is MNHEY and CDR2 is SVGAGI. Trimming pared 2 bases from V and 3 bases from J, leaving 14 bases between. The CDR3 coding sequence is TGTGCCAGCAGTTACGGCCAGCCTATCCTCTACGAGCAGTACTTC. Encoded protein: CASSYGQPILYEQYF.

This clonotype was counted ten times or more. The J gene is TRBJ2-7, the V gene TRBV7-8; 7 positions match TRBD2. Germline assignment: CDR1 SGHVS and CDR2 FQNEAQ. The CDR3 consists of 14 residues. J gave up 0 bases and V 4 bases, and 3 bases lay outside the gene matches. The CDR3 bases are TGTGCCAGCAGCTCTAGCGGATACTCCTACGAGCAGTACTTC. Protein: CASSSSGYSYEQYF.

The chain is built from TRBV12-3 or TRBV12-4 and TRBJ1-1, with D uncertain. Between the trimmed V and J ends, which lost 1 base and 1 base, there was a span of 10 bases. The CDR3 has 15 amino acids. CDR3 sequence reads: CASSLVRRSNTEAFF. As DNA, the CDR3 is TGTGCCAGCAGTTTAGTCAGGAGATCGAACACTGAAGCTTTCTTT.